This T cell receptor (beta chain) was recorded in a study of cytomegalovirus exposure and HLA in healthy donors. Study-wide results and caveats: Confirmation in vitro established that a few CMV-associated chains were specific for CMV antigens. TCR beta chains associated with HLA were, in a later analysis, more clonally expanded than equally common others. Relative to the 666-donor mean, N-insertions were reportedly fewer in an Asian-associated ancestry cluster in a later analysis.

As regards this clone: The antigen is undetermined.

The primer mix had 60 Vbeta and 13 Jbeta primers. Method: immunoSEQ multiplex PCR; TCRdb's copy keeps in-frame clones and lacks some. The repertoire holds 90,000 to 120,000 clones, with 79% as singletons. Sequencing was done on a sample of PBMCs. The receptor was derived from a woman aged 40-49 years in good health and CMV-seronegative.

CDR3 nucleotides: TGTGCCAGCAGCTCCTCTGCTCGGAGAGGCGAGGGCTACACCTTC. Amino acid sequence: CASSSSARRGEGYTF. The rearrangement uses TRBV7-8 and TRBJ1-2; D uncertain. Germline assignment: CDR1 SGHVS and CDR2 FQNEAQ. The CDR3 contains 15 residues. V shed 4 bases and J shed 8 bases, with 20 bases lying between them.